Below are 21 T cell receptor beta chains sequenced from a single sample in a study of blood T cell repertoires in COVID-19. Only in-frame clones appear in the TCRdb table, and some are missing; sequencing was by immunoSEQ multiplex PCR. The data contain over 35,000 clones, roughly 90% of them singletons. The sequenced material came from peripheral blood. The receptors here all came from a human donor in a cohort sampled during active COVID-19.

In this sample, this clone is medium-sized. Other DNA sequences within the sample encode an identical CDR3. The chain has TRBV10-3 and TRBJ1-6; no reliable D call. CDR3 size: 15 residues. CDR1 is ENHRY and CDR2 is SYGVKD in the germline V gene. Trimming stripped 3 bases from V and 0 bases from J, with 6 bases between. This CDR3 reads CAISEQTSYNSPLHF. CDR3 DNA sequence: TGTGCCATCAGTGAACAGACCTCCTATAATTCACCCCTCCACTTT.

The rearrangement links TRBV3-1 (or the pseudogene TRBV3-2) to TRBJ1-1; 7 bases are a match to TRBD1. The CDR3 covers 13 residues. Per germline, CDR1 LGHDT and CDR2 YNNKEL (reference sequence). V was pared by 1 base and J by 6 bases, with 2 bases of the junction left unmatched. The CDR3 bases are TGTGCCAGCAGCCAAGGGACAGGCCCTGAAGCTTTCTTT. This codes for CASSQGTGPEAFF.

In its sample, this clone was seen a few times. The chain couples TRBV7-9 to TRBJ1-2; D is ambiguous. The V end lost 1 base, the J end lost 3 bases, and 12 bases lay between the germline ends. Germline V gives CDR1 SEHNR, CDR2 FQNEAQ (reference sequence). This CDR3 comprises 15 residues. CDR3 in amino acids: CASSLGAVRDYGYTF. CDR3 nucleotides: TGTGCCAGCAGCTTAGGGGCCGTGAGGGACTATGGCTACACCTTC. The entire variable domain, with the rest obtained from reference TRBV7-9 and TRBJ1-2, is as follows: DTGVSQNPRHKITKRGQNVTFRCDPISEHNRLYWYRQTLGQGPEFLTYFQNEAQLEKSRLLSDRFSAERPKGSFSTLEIQRTEQGDSAMYLCASSLGAVRDYGYTFGSGTRLTVV.

The genes are TRBV11-1 and TRBJ2-1; 7 bases map to TRBD2. The CDR3 consists of 12 residues. CDR1 is SGHAT and CDR2 is FQDESV in the germline V gene (reference sequence). The trim removed 7 bases at V and 7 bases at J, leaving 4 bases unmatched. This CDR3 is CASTSGLNEQFF. In nucleotides, the CDR3 is TGTGCCAGCACCTCGGGACTAAATGAGCAGTTCTTC.

The chain couples TRBV6-5 to TRBJ1-6; a possible D gene is TRBD1 (5 bases). Germline V gene lookup returns CDR1 MNHEY and CDR2 SVGAGI. This CDR3 is 12 amino acids long. V dropped 1 base and J dropped 14 bases, with 9 bases sitting between them. CDR3 in amino acids: CASSYWGEALHF. Here the CDR3 DNA reads TGTGCCAGCAGTTACTGGGGGGAGGCCCTCCACTTT.

The chain combines TRBV9 with TRBJ2-1; no reliable D call. Trimming pared 0 bases from V and 7 bases from J, leaving 17 bases between. CDR3 length equals 16 residues. Germline V CDR1 and CDR2: SGDLS, YYNGEE. The CDR3 spells CASSVGVVDLLNEQFF. CDR3 in DNA: TGTGCCAGCAGCGTAGGCGTCGTTGACTTGCTAAATGAGCAGTTCTTC.

V gene TRBV6-5 combines with J gene TRBJ2-2, with D perhaps matching TRBD1 (5 bases). V was trimmed by 7 bases and J by 6 bases, leaving 12 bases between them. The CDR3 sequence is 13 residues long. Germline CDR1 is MNHEY and CDR2 is SVGAGI. DNA of the CDR3: TGTGCCAGCAATAGAAGGGGTCCCGGGGAGCTGTTTTTT. Translated, it gives CASNRRGPGELFF.

The chain combines TRBV18 with TRBJ2-6, with a weak D call TRBD1 (6 bases). CDR3 length equals 19 residues. CDR1 is KGHSH, CDR2 LQKENI, per germline. Trimming took off 3 bases at V and 0 bases at J, with 18 bases between the two ends. The chain's CDR3 is CASSPYATGTTSGANVLTF. The DNA for the CDR3 is TGTGCCAGCTCACCCTATGCGACAGGTACCACCTCTGGGGCCAACGTCCTGACTTTC.

The V gene is TRBV12-5, the J gene TRBJ2-3, with 9 bases identical to TRBD1. Germline V CDR1 and CDR2: LGHNT, FRNRAP. The CDR3 has 18 residues. V lost 6 bases and J lost 0; bases outside the gene matches: 13. The DNA for the CDR3 is TGTGCTAGTGGGCCGCAGGTAATCGGACAGGGGAGCACAGATACGCAGTATTTT. It encodes CASGPQVIGQGSTDTQYF.

V usage is TRBV4-1 and J usage is TRBJ2-7; TRBD1 agrees at 7 bases. Germline CDR1 is MGHRA and CDR2 is YSYEKL. The CDR3 is made up of 16 amino acids. The J segment lost 0 bases and the V segment lost 4 bases, leaving 9 bases of the junction unmatched. The CDR3 nucleotides read TGCGCCAGCAGCCTTTACGACAGGGCAACCTCCTACGAGCAGTACTTC. It encodes CASSLYDRATSYEQYF.

J is TRBJ2-2 and V is TRBV5-1, with TRBD1 matching 7 bases. Germline CDR1 and CDR2: SGHRS and YFSETQ. Losses at the gene ends were 4 bases for V and 3 bases for J; bases not matched to a gene: 9. This CDR3 has 16 residues. CDR3 amino acids: CASSLTGFVDTGELFF. In DNA form, the CDR3 reads TGCGCCAGCAGCCTGACAGGGTTCGTAGACACCGGGGAGCTGTTTTTT.

V gene TRBV30 combines with J gene TRBJ1-5; unclear D gene. Germline V gene data show CDR1 as GTSNPN and CDR2 as SVGIG (reference sequence). This CDR3 is built from 13 residues. V lost 0 bases and J 4 bases, leaving 7 bases between the germline ends. The CDR3 DNA reads as TGTGCCTGGAGTGTACGAGGGAATCAGCCCCAGCATTTT. Its protein is CAWSVRGNQPQHF.

CDR3 bases: TGTGCCAGCAGCCAAGATAGTTCCCAAGAGACCCAGTACTTC. This sequence encodes CASSQDSSQETQYF. The V gene is TRBV4-2, the J gene TRBJ2-5, with D unclear. V was clipped by 0 bases and J by 1 base, with 6 bases between them. Germline CDR1 is LGHNA and CDR2 is YNFKEQ. The CDR3 covers 14 residues.

The chain combines TRBV2 with TRBJ2-3; D may be TRBD1 (8 bases). This CDR3 comprises 15 residues. Per germline, CDR1 SNHLY and CDR2 FYNNEI. V lost 6 bases, J lost 7 bases, and 20 bases lay in between. The CDR3 spells CASRTGGRQGNTQYF. The CDR3 bases are TGTGCCAGCAGGACGGGGGGTAGACAGGGGAATACGCAGTATTTT.

The CDR3 DNA sequence: TGTGCCAGCAGTGACACGGGACAGCACTATGGCTACACCTTC. Protein product: CASSDTGQHYGYTF. The J gene is TRBJ1-2, the V gene TRBV6-1; TRBD1 aligns across 7 bases. Germline CDR1 reads MNHNS; CDR2 reads SASEGT. The ends lost 3 bases at V and 3 bases at J; junction bases unmatched: 4. The CDR3 runs to 14 residues.

This chain connects TRBV11-2 to TRBJ2-3; TRBD2 matches at 8 bases. Trimming cost V 11 bases and J 0 bases; bases outside gene matches: 7. Germline CDR1 and CDR2: SGHAT and FQNNGV. The CDR3 has 14 amino acids. The CDR3 spells CAGNIAGSTDTQYF. CDR3 coding DNA: TGTGCCGGCAATATAGCGGGAAGCACAGATACGCAGTATTTT.

This chain joins TRBV2 and TRBJ1-5, with TRBD1 matching 8 bases. V was clipped by 7 bases and J by 7 bases; unmatched bases: 9. The germline CDR1 and CDR2 sequences are SNHLY and FYNNEI. CDR3 length equals 14 residues. This CDR3 is CASNRGQGKQPQHF. As DNA, the CDR3 is TGTGCCAGCAACCGAGGACAGGGAAAACAGCCCCAGCATTTT.

This chain joins TRBV5-1 and TRBJ2-3; unclear D gene. There are 14 residues in the CDR3. V lost 2 bases and J lost 2, with 9 bases in between. Germline values: CDR1 SGHRS, CDR2 YFSETQ. This chain's CDR3 is CASSLVRDTDTQYF. CDR3 bases: TGCGCCAGCAGCTTAGTCCGAGACACAGATACGCAGTATTTT.

The chain has TRBV3-1 (or the pseudogene TRBV3-2) and TRBJ2-3; 10 nucleotides match TRBD2. Trimming took 10 bases from V and 6 from J; bases not matched to a gene: 16. CDR1 is LGHDT, CDR2 YNNKEL, per germline (reference sequence). The CDR3 runs to 16 residues. The CDR3 region is CATRSDTSGALDTQYF. As DNA, the CDR3 is TGTGCCACCCGATCCGACACTAGCGGGGCTTTGGATACGCAGTATTTT.

The chain is built from TRBV11-3 and TRBJ2-7; D gene ambiguous. The CDR3 is made up of 12 amino acids. Germline lookup yields CDR1 SGHNT and CDR2 YENEEA. V dropped 3 bases and J dropped 3 bases, with 6 bases sitting between them. The CDR3 DNA reads TGTGCCAGCAGCTTCCTAAACTACGAGCAGTACTTC. Translation: CASSFLNYEQYF.

CDR3 residues: CASSLEYWTEAFF. DNA of the CDR3: TGTGCCAGCAGTTTGGAGTACTGGACTGAAGCTTTCTTT. The gene calls are TRBV6-5 and TRBJ1-1; D is unresolved. V gave up 4 bases and J gave up 5 bases, with 11 bases separating them. CDR3 length: 13 residues. The germline V gene has CDR1 MNHEY and CDR2 SVGAGI.